The 12 T cell receptor beta chains below come from one sample, sequenced in a study of CD8 T cells in Susac syndrome (dated by TCRdb to the late 2010s). The library was made by the immunoSEQ multiplex PCR assay. RNA was extracted using the RNeasy kit, and about 0.5 to 1 ug of the RNA was reverse transcribed with random hexamers. The raw public data were reprocessed by TCRdb itself: fastp quality trimming at Q25, MiXCR clonotype calling, in-frame beta chains only. Duplicate CDR3 protein sequences are folded into a single record with the most common DNA and genes. The sample table lists 120,000 to 150,000 distinct CDR3 sequences, approximately 96% of them with a count of one. The leading ten clones occupy roughly 0.084% of the sample. Sequencing was done on a sample of CD4+ T cells from PBMCs. These receptors were taken from a human donor with Susac syndrome.

The chain recombines TRBV5-1 with TRBJ2-7, with 8 positions matching TRBD1. Germline assignment: CDR1 SGHRS and CDR2 YFSETQ. V was pared by 3 bases and J by 4 bases, with 6 bases of the junction left unmatched. The CDR3 contains 14 residues. CDR3 loop: CASSSTGEIYEQYF. The CDR3 coding sequence is TGCGCCAGCAGCTCGACAGGGGAGATTTACGAGCAGTACTTC.

CDR3 amino acids: CATSRTSGVVTDTQYF. The CDR3 nucleotides are TGTGCCACCAGCAGGACTAGCGGAGTGGTTACAGATACGCAGTATTTT. The chain joins TRBV15 to TRBJ2-3; 9 nucleotides agree with TRBD2. Trimming cost V 3 bases and J 3 bases; bases outside gene matches: 7. In germline, CDR1 is LNHNV, CDR2 YYDKDF (reference sequence). The CDR3 extends over 16 amino acids.

The V and J genes are TRBV20-1 and TRBJ2-7; D unclear. Looked up from germline, CDR1 is DFQATT and CDR2 is SNEGSKA (reference sequence). This CDR3 spans 11 amino acids. Deletions cut 5 bases from V and 3 bases from J, with 8 bases between. For the CDR3, the DNA is TGCAGTGCTTTCCCTTACTACGAGCAGTACTTC. Its translation is CSAFPYYEQYF.

This clonotype has only one observation. V is TRBV5-1 and J is TRBJ1-1; no firm D call. The ends were cut back, 4 bases at V and 1 base at J, with 17 bases in the middle. CDR3 length: 16 amino acids. Germline lookup yields CDR1 SGHRS and CDR2 YFSETQ. CDR3 DNA: TGCGCCAGCAGCACTAACGACCCCCGGCAGAACACTGAAGCTTTCTTT. Protein sequence: CASSTNDPRQNTEAFF.

This chain links TRBV3-1 with TRBJ2-7; D gene ambiguous. CDR3 size: 12 residues. V was clipped by 1 base and J by 3 bases, with 4 bases between them. CDR1 is LGHDT, CDR2 YNNKEL, per germline (reference sequence). The CDR3 DNA reads TGTGCCAGCAGCCAAGTGAACTACGAGCAGTACTTC. It codes for CASSQVNYEQYF.

The rearrangement links TRBV2 to TRBJ2-5, with D possibly matching TRBD2 (6 bases). Germline V gene lookup returns CDR1 SNHLY and CDR2 FYNNEI. V gave up 2 bases and J gave up 5 bases, with 18 bases separating them. The CDR3 sequence is 16 residues long. For the CDR3, the DNA is TGTGCCAGCAGTGAATTTTCGGGGGAGGTCGGTGAGACCCAGTACTTC. Translated: CASSEFSGEVGETQYF.

The CDR3 DNA sequence: TGCAGCGTAGTCCGACTAGCGGATACGCAGTATTTT. Its protein product is CSVVRLADTQYF. The J gene is TRBJ2-3, the V gene TRBV29-1, with 8 bases fitting TRBD2. V shed 6 bases, J shed 6 bases, and the junction held 5 bases outside the gene matches. CDR1 and CDR2 from the germline V gene are SQVTM and ANQGSEA. This CDR3 comprises 12 residues.

The chain has TRBV6-1 and TRBJ1-6, with TRBD1 matching over 11 bases. This CDR3 is built from 18 residues. V shed 5 bases and J 5 bases; nucleotides not matched to a gene: 11. Germline V gene lookup returns CDR1 MNHNS and CDR2 SASEGT. This chain's CDR3 is CASSPLRTGGRNNSPLHF. CDR3 bases: TGTGCCAGCAGTCCTCTTCGGACAGGGGGCCGAAATAATTCACCCCTCCACTTT.

The genes are TRBV13 and TRBJ2-5; D perhaps matches TRBD1 (5 bases). CDR3 size: 15 residues. V gave up 3 bases and J gave up 1 base, with 12 bases separating them. Germline V CDR1 and CDR2: PRHDT, FYEKMQ (reference sequence). CDR3 loop: CASSFGRGSQETQYF. The CDR3 coding sequence is TGTGCCAGCAGCTTTGGAAGGGGTAGCCAAGAGACCCAGTACTTC.

V is TRBV6-6 and J is TRBJ1-1, with a weak D call TRBD1 (5 bases). Germline V gene lookup returns CDR1 MNHNY and CDR2 SVGAGI (reference sequence). V was pared by 5 bases and J by 1 base, with 8 bases between. CDR3 length: 13 residues. The chain's CDR3 is CASSPRGNTEAFF. In DNA, the CDR3 is TGTGCCAGCAGTCCTAGGGGGAACACTGAAGCTTTCTTT.

The chain links TRBV29-1 to TRBJ1-2, with D hard to call. The CDR3 has 17 amino acids. Germline V gene sequence: CDR1 SQVTM, CDR2 ANQGSEA. Trimming stripped 0 bases from V and 7 bases from J, with 24 bases between. CDR3 protein: CSVEDLARVWQSGGYTF. The CDR3 DNA follows: TGCAGCGTTGAAGATCTAGCACGGGTTTGGCAGTCGGGTGGCTACACCTTC.

V gene TRBV12-3 or TRBV12-4 combines with J gene TRBJ2-1; 12 nucleotides agree with TRBD2. V trimming: 6 bases; J trimming: 7 bases; junction bases outside the gene matches: 7. The CDR3 is made up of 15 amino acids. The DNA for the CDR3 is TGTGCCAGCAGGTCTAGCGGGGGGGCAGGGAATGAGCAGTTCTTC. Protein sequence: CASRSSGGAGNEQFF.